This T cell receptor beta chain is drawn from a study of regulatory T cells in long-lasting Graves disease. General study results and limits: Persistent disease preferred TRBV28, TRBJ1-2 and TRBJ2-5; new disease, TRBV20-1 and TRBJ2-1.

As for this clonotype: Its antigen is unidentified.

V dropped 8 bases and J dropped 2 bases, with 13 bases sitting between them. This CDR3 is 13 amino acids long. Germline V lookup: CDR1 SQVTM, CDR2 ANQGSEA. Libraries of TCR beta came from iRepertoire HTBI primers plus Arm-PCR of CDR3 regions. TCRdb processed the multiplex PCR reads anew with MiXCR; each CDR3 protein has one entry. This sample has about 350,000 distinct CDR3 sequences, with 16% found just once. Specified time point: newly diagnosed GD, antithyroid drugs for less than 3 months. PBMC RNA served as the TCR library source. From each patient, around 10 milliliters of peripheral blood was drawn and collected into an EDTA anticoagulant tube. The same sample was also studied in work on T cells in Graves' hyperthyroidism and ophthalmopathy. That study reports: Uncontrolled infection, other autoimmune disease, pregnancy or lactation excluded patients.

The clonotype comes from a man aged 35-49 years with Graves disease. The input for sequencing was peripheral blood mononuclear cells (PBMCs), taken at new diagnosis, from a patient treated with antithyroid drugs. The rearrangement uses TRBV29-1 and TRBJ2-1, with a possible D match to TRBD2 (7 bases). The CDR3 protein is CSPKGGPYNEQFF. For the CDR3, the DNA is TGCAGCCCCAAGGGGGGGCCCTACAATGAGCAGTTCTTC.